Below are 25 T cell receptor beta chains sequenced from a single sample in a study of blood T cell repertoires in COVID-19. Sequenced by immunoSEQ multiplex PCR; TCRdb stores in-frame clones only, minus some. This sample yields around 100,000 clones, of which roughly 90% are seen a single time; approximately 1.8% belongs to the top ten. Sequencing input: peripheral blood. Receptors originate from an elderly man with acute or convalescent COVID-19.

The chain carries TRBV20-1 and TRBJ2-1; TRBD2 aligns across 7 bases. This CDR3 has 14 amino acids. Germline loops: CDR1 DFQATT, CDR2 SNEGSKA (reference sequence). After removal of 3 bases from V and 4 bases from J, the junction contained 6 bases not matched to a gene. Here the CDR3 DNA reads TGCAGTGCTAGTCCCCCGGGAGGATACAATGAGCAGTTCTTC. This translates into CSASPPGGYNEQFF.

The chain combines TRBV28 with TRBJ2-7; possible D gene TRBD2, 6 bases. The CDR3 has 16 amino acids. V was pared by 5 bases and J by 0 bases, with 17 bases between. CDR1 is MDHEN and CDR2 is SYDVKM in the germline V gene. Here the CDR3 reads CASSGGGGVSSYEQYF. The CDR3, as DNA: TGTGCCAGCAGTGGTGGTGGCGGGGTAAGCTCCTACGAGCAGTACTTC. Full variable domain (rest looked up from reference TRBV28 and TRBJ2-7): DVKVTQSSRYLVKRTGEKVFLECVQDMDHENMFWYRQDPGLGLRLIYFSYDVKMKEKGDIPEGYSVSREKKERFSLILESASTNQTSMYLCASSGGGGVSSYEQYFGPGTRLTVT.

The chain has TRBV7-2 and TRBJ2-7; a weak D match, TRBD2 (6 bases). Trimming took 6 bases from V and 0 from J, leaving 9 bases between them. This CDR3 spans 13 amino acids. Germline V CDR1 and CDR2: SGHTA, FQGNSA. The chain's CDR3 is CASRVAASYEQYF. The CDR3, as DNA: TGTGCCAGCAGAGTAGCGGCCTCCTACGAGCAGTACTTC. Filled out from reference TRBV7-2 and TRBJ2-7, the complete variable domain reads GAGVSQSPSNKVTEKGKDVELRCDPISGHTALYWYRQSLGQGLEFLIYFQGNSAPDKSGLPSDRFSAERTGGSVSTLTIQRTQQEDSAVYLCASRVAASYEQYFGPGTRLTVT.

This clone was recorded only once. Here the CDR3 DNA reads TGTGCCAGCAGGCGACGGCAGGGGGATGATAGCACAGATACGCAGTATTTT. It codes for CASRRRQGDDSTDTQYF. This chain joins TRBV6-6 and TRBJ2-3; 7 nucleotides agree with TRBD1. Trimming at V came to 6 bases and at J to 0 bases, leaving 12 bases not matched to a gene. This CDR3 region has 17 residues. Germline-derived CDR1 and CDR2 are MNHNY and SVGAGI (reference sequence).

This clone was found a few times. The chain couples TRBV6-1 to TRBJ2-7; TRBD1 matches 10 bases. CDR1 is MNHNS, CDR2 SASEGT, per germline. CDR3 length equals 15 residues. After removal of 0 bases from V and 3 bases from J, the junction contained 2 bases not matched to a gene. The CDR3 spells CASSEAGTGVYEQYF. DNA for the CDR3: TGTGCCAGCAGTGAAGCTGGGACAGGGGTCTACGAGCAGTACTTC.

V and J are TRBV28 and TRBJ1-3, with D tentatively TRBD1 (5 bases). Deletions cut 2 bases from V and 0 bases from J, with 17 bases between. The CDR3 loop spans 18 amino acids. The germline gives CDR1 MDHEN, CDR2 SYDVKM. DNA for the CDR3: TGTGCCAGCAGTTTACCTACCCGGGGGTCCAGCTCTGGAAACACCATATATTTT. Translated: CASSLPTRGSSSGNTIYF. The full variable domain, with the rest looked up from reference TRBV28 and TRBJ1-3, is DVKVTQSSRYLVKRTGEKVFLECVQDMDHENMFWYRQDPGLGLRLIYFSYDVKMKEKGDIPEGYSVSREKKERFSLILESASTNQTSMYLCASSLPTRGSSSGNTIYFGEGSWLTVV.

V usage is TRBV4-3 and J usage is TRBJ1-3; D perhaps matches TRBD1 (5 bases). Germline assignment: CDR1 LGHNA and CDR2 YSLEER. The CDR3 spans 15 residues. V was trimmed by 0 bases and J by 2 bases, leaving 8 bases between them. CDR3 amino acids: CASSQDARAGNTIYF. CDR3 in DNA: TGCGCCAGCAGCCAAGATGCCAGGGCTGGAAACACCATATATTTT.

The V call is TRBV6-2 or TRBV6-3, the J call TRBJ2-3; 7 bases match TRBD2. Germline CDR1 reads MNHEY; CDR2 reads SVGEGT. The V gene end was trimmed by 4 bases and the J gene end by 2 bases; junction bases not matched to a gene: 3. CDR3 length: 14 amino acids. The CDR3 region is CASSSGLHTDTQYF. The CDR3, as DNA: TGTGCCAGCAGTTCGGGACTACACACAGATACGCAGTATTTT.

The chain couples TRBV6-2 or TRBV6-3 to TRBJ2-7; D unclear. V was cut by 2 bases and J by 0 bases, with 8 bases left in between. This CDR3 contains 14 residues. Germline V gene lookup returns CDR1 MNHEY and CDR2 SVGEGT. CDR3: CASSYGQNSYEQYF. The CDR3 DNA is TGTGCCAGCAGTTACGGCCAGAACTCCTACGAGCAGTACTTC.

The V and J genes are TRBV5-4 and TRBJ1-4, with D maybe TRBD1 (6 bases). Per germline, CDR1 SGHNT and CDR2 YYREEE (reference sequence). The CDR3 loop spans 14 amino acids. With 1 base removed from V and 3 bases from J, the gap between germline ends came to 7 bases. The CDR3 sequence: CASSLRGSNEKLFF. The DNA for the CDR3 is TGTGCCAGCAGCTTGAGGGGGTCTAATGAAAAACTGTTTTTT.

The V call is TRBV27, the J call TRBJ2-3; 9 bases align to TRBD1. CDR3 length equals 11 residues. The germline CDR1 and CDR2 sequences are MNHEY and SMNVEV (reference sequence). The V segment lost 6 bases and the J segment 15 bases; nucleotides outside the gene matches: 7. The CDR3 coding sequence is TGTGCCAGCAGACAATGGGACAGGGAATATTTT. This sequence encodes CASRQWDREYF.

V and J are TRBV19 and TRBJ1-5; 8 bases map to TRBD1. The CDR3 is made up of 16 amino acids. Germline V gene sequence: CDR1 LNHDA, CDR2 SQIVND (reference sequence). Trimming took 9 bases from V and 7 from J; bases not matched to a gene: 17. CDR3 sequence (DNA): TGTGCCAGCTCCCGAAAAAGAGACAGGGGTGGCCAGCCCCAGCATTTT. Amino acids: CASSRKRDRGGQPQHF.

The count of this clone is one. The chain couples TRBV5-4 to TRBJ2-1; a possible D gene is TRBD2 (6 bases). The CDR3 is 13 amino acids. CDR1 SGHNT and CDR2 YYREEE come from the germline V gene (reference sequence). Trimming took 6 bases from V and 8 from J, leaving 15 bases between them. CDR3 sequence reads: CASTILAGDEQFF. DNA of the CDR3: TGTGCCAGCACCATACTAGCTGGGGATGAGCAGTTCTTC.

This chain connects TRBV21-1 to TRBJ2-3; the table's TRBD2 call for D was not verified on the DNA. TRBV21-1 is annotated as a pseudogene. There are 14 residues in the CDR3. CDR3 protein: CASSPTSGTDTQYF. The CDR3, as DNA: TGTGCCAGCAGCCCGACTAGCGGCACAGATACGCAGTATTTT.

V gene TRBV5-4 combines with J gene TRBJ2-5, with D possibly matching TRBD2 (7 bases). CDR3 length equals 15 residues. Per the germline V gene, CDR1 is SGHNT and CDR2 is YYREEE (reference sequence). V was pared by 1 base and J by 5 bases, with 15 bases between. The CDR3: CASSLMGRGGETQYF. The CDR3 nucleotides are TGTGCCAGCAGCTTGATGGGCAGGGGAGGGGAGACCCAGTACTTC. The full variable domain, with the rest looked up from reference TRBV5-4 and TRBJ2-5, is ETGVTQSPTHLIKTRGQQVTLRCSSQSGHNTVSWYQQALGQGPQFIFQYYREEENGRGNFPPRFSGLQFPNYSSELNVNALELDDSALYLCASSLMGRGGETQYFGPGTRLLVL.

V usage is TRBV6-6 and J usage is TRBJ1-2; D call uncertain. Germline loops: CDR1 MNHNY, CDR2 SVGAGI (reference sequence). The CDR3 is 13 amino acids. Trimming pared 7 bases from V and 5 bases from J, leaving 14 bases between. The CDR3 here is CASTPGREYGYTF. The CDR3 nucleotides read TGTGCCAGCACGCCGGGGAGGGAGTATGGCTACACCTTC.

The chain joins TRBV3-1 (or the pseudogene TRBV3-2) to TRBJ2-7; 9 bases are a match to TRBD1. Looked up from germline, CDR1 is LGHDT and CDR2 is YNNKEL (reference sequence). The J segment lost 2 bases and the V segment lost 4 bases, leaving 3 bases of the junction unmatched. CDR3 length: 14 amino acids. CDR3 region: CASSRRDRAYEQYF. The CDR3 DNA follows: TGTGCCAGCAGCCGCCGGGACAGGGCCTACGAGCAGTACTTC.

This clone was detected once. CDR3 sequence: CASSTPASAGYEQYF. The CDR3 DNA reads as TGTGCCAGCAGTACCCCCGCCTCGGCGGGCTACGAGCAGTACTTC. The chain couples TRBV28 to TRBJ2-7; maybe TRBD2 (5 bases). Germline V lookup: CDR1 MDHEN, CDR2 SYDVKM. V was trimmed by 5 bases and J by 3 bases, leaving 17 bases between them. The CDR3 has 15 amino acids.

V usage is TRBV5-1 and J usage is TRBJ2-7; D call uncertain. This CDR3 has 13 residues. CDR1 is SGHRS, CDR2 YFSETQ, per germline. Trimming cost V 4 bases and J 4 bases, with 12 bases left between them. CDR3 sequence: CASSRTSDYEQYF. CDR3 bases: TGCGCCAGCAGCAGAACGTCAGATTACGAGCAGTACTTC. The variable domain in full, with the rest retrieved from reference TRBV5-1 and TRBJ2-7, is KAGVTQTPRYLIKTRGQQVTLSCSPISGHRSVSWYQQTPGQGLQFLFEYFSETQRNKGNFPGRFSGRQFSNSRSEMNVSTLELGDSALYLCASSRTSDYEQYFGPGTRLTVT.

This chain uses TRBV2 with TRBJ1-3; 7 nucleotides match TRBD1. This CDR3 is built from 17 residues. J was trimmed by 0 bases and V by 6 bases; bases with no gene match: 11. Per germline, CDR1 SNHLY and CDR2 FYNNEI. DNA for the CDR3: TGTGCCAGCAGCCGGGACAGCCGACAGTTCTCTGGAAACACCATATATTTT. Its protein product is CASSRDSRQFSGNTIYF.

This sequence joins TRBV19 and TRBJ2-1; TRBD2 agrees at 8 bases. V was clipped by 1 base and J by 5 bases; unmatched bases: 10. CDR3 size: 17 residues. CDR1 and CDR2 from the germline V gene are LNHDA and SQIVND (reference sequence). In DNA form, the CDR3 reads TGTGCCAGTAGTATAGCTCGGGGGGGAGAGGGCAACAATGAGCAGTTCTTC. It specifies CASSIARGGEGNNEQFF.

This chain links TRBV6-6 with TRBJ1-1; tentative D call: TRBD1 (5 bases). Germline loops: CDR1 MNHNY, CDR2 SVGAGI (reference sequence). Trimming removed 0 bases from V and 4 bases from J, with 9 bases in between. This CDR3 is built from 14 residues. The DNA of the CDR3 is TGTGCCAGCAGTTACTCGGGGGGTGGCACTGAAGCTTTCTTT. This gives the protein CASSYSGGGTEAFF.

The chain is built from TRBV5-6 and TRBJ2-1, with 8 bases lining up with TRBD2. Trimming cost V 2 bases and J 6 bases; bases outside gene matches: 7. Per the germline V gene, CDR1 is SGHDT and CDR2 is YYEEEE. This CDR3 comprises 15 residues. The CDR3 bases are TGTGCCAGCAGCTTCCGGGCTAGCGGGCCCAATGAGCAGTTCTTC. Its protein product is CASSFRASGPNEQFF.

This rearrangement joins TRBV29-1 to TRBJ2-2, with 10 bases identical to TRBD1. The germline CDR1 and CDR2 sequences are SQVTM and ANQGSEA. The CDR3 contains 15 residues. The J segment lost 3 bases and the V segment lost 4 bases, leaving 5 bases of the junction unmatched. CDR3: CSVGGTGDYTGELFF. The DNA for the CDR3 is TGCAGCGTTGGGGGGACAGGGGATTACACCGGGGAGCTGTTTTTT.

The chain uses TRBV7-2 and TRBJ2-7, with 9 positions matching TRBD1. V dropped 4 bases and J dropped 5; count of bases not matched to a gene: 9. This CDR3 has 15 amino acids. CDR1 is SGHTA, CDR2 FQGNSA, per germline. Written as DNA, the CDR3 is TGTGCCAGCAGCTCCTACAGGGGGCCTACGAACGAGCAGTACTTC. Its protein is CASSSYRGPTNEQYF. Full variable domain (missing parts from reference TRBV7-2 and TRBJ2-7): GAGVSQSPSNKVTEKGKDVELRCDPISGHTALYWYRQSLGQGLEFLIYFQGNSAPDKSGLPSDRFSAERTGGSVSTLTIQRTQQEDSAVYLCASSSYRGPTNEQYFGPGTRLTVT.